Each of the 22 T cell receptor beta chains below was sequenced from the same sample in a study of post-analysis software for immune sequencing data. Study-level findings and limits: About five TRBV segments appeared more often in patients than in controls, and TRBV5-6, TRBV5-1 and TRBV20-1 were among these.

No antigen has been assigned to these receptors. Carried by the TCR beta cDNA libraries were unique molecular identifiers. TCRdb independently ran MiXCR on the PCR reads; one entry per CDR3 protein. The table has 650,000 to 850,000 distinct CDR3 sequences, about 45% seen once. Sequencing was performed on blood. Source of these receptors: a girl between 5 and 17 years old with multiple sclerosis.

The chain carries TRBV3-1 and TRBJ2-1; D unresolved. Germline CDR1 reads LGHDT; CDR2 reads YNNKEL (reference sequence). Trimming stripped 4 bases from V and 7 bases from J, with 17 bases between. CDR3 length: 15 residues. CDR3 in DNA: TGTGCCAGCAGCCCGCCTTCCATAGGTGCAAATGAGCAGTTCTTC. It codes for CASSPPSIGANEQFF.

The chain couples TRBV20-1 to TRBJ2-3; TRBD2 aligns across 10 bases. Losses at the gene ends were 6 bases for V and 2 bases for J; bases not matched to a gene: 17. Germline V gene lookup returns CDR1 DFQATT and CDR2 SNEGSKA (reference sequence). The CDR3 is 18 amino acids. In DNA, the CDR3 is TGCAGTGCCCAAATAGGACCGGGACTAGCGATCAACACAGATACGCAGTATTTT. It is translated as CSAQIGPGLAINTDTQYF.

J is TRBJ2-4 and V is TRBV4-3; D might be TRBD2 (6 bases). The closer fit of TRBJ2-7 to the DNA end suggests the J call may be wrong. The germline CDR1 and CDR2 sequences are LGHNA and YSLEER. This CDR3 contains 15 residues. This CDR3 reads CASSQRVRGGYEQYF. The CDR3 DNA reads TGCGCCAGCAGCCAAAGGGTGAGGGGAGGTTACGAGCAGTACTTC.

V usage is TRBV19 and J usage is TRBJ1-2, with a tentative D call TRBD1 (6 bases). The V gene's germline CDR1 is LNHDA and CDR2 SQIVND (reference sequence). Trimming removed 6 bases from V and 5 bases from J, with 16 bases in between. The CDR3 is 14 amino acids. This CDR3 is CASSTGQGLYGYTF. The CDR3 DNA reads TGTGCCAGTAGCACTGGGCAGGGGTTGTATGGCTACACCTTC.

The CDR3 DNA sequence: TGTGCCACCGCGGAGAGGACTAGCTCCTACGAGCAGTACTTC. Translation: CATAERTSSYEQYF. V is TRBV2 and J is TRBJ2-7; 7 nucleotides agree with TRBD2. The CDR3 is made up of 14 amino acids. V shed 10 bases and J 0 bases; nucleotides not matched to a gene: 9. Germline lookup yields CDR1 SNHLY and CDR2 FYNNEI.

CDR3: CASSVYGGELFF. CDR3 DNA: TGTGCCAGCAGCGTGTATGGCGGGGAGCTGTTTTTT. This chain uses TRBV3-1 with TRBJ2-2, with D hard to call. V dropped 5 bases and J dropped 7 bases, with 8 bases sitting between them. The germline V gene encodes CDR1 LGHDT and CDR2 YNNKEL (reference sequence). The length of the CDR3 is 12 residues.

This clonotype came up a few times. This rearrangement joins TRBV29-1 to TRBJ1-1; 7 bases align to TRBD1. This CDR3 is 16 amino acids long. V gave up 7 bases and J gave up 1 base; unmatched junction bases: 15. Per the germline V gene, CDR1 is SQVTM and CDR2 is ANQGSEA. The CDR3 spells CSAWGGKGAANTEAFF. CDR3 bases: TGCAGCGCCTGGGGGGGAAAGGGGGCTGCGAACACTGAAGCTTTCTTT.

This clonotype was counted a few times. The chain joins TRBV7-9 to TRBJ1-1, with D perhaps matching TRBD1 (6 bases). Germline V gene sequence: CDR1 SEHNR, CDR2 FQNEAQ (reference sequence). V was cut by 3 bases and J by 8 bases, with 16 bases left in between. The CDR3 totals 14 residues. The CDR3 bases are TGTGCCAGCAGCTTCTCCACAGGGTATCTAGAAGCTTTCTTT. Translating gives CASSFSTGYLEAFF.

This clonotype has more than one count but fewer than ten. The genes are TRBV24-1 and TRBJ2-1; 14 bases match TRBD2. Per germline, CDR1 KGHDR and CDR2 SFDVKD. The CDR3 length is 17 residues. With 1 base clipped from V and 6 bases from J, the junction kept 4 bases outside the gene matches. The CDR3 loop reads CATSDLLGTSGSNEQFF. The CDR3 DNA reads as TGTGCCACCAGTGATTTATTAGGGACTAGCGGGAGCAATGAGCAGTTCTTC.

This clonotype has only a few counts. The genes are TRBV7-2 and TRBJ2-7; the D gene could be TRBD1 or TRBD2 (6 bases each). This CDR3 is 14 amino acids long. Deletions cut 5 bases from V and 4 bases from J, with 15 bases between. Germline CDR1 is SGHTA and CDR2 is FQGNSA. CDR3 coding DNA: TGTGCCAGCAGCCTCTCGGGGGCTGTTTACGAGCAGTACTTC. This translates into CASSLSGAVYEQYF.

V and J are TRBV7-6 and TRBJ2-7, with no clear D. The CDR3 contains 12 residues. Per the germline V gene, CDR1 is SGHVS and CDR2 is FNYEAQ. The V and J ends lost 2 bases and 7 bases respectively, with 9 bases between them. The CDR3 DNA reads TGTGCCAGCAGCTTAAGCGATCTAGAGCAGTACTTC. Its translation is CASSLSDLEQYF.

A few counts support this clonotype. This chain uses TRBV20-1 with TRBJ2-1; TRBD2 aligns across 10 bases. From germline, CDR1 is DFQATT and CDR2 SNEGSKA (reference sequence). J lost 5 bases, V lost 6 bases, and 10 bases had no gene match. This CDR3 region has 15 residues. CDR3: CSANPLAGVDNEQFF. The CDR3 coding sequence is TGCAGTGCCAACCCTCTAGCGGGAGTCGACAATGAGCAGTTCTTC.

The V call is TRBV6-5, the J call TRBJ2-5, with D possibly being TRBD1 or TRBD2 (5 bases each). Germline CDR1 and CDR2: MNHEY and SVGAGI. This CDR3 contains 13 residues. Trimming pared 2 bases from V and 7 bases from J, leaving 11 bases between. CDR3 nucleotides: TGTGCCAGCAGTTACAACGGGGCGGGGACCCAGTACTTC. Amino acids: CASSYNGAGTQYF.

This clonotype was seen a few times. In DNA, the CDR3 is TGCAGTGCCGTGTATAGAGGCTACACCTTC. This codes for CSAVYRGYTF. The chain combines TRBV20-1 with TRBJ1-2, with D unresolved. CDR3 length: 10 residues. Germline V CDR1 and CDR2: DFQATT, SNEGSKA (reference sequence). V dropped 6 bases and J dropped 8 bases, with 10 bases sitting between them.

This clonotype was seen a handful of times. The V gene is TRBV20-1, the J gene TRBJ2-1, with TRBD2 matching over 8 bases. The V and J ends lost 3 bases and 0 bases, in that order; junction bases with no gene match: 4. CDR1 and CDR2 from the germline V gene are DFQATT and SNEGSKA (reference sequence). The CDR3 spans 15 residues. CDR3 in amino acids: CSARMSGSSYNEQFF. The CDR3, as DNA: TGCAGTGCTAGGATGAGCGGGAGCTCCTACAATGAGCAGTTCTTC.

This chain connects TRBV7-8 to TRBJ2-7, with TRBD2 matching over 14 bases. Matching the DNA end better, TRBJ2-5 makes the J call doubtful. The CDR3 consists of 19 residues. Germline values: CDR1 SGHVS, CDR2 FQNEAQ. The CDR3 here is CASSLGTGTSGSFWETQYF. The CDR3 bases are TGTGCCAGCAGCTTAGGGACAGGGACTAGCGGGAGTTTTTGGGAGACCCAGTACTTC.

This clonotype has more than one count but fewer than ten. The CDR3 protein is CASSQKFKDTDTQYF. CDR3 nucleotide sequence: TGTGCCAGCAGCCAGAAGTTTAAGGATACAGATACGCAGTATTTT. The V and J genes are TRBV14 and TRBJ2-3; no clear D gene. V lost 3 bases, J lost 3 bases, and 13 bases lay in between. The CDR3 has 15 amino acids. The germline CDR1 and CDR2 sequences are SGHDN and FVKESK.

There are a few counts of this clonotype. In nucleotides, the CDR3 is TGCAGTTCTTGGGGGGGCCTCACAGATACGCAGTATTTT. Residues: CSSWGGLTDTQYF. The chain couples TRBV20-1 to TRBJ2-3; a possible D gene is TRBD2 (7 bases). The V end was cut by 8 bases, the J end by 2 bases, with 14 bases between. The CDR3 runs to 13 residues. Germline V CDR1 and CDR2: DFQATT, SNEGSKA (reference sequence).

The genes are TRBV3-1 and TRBJ2-7, with D perhaps matching TRBD2 (6 bases). Trimming left V 5 bases short and J 0 bases short, with 14 bases between. This CDR3 region has 15 residues. Germline values: CDR1 LGHDT, CDR2 YNNKEL (reference sequence). CDR3 nucleotide sequence: TGTGCCAGCAGCTACCGGGACGGGAGCTCCTACGAGCAGTACTTC. This translates into CASSYRDGSSYEQYF.

Only a few counts were recorded for this clonotype. The chain employs TRBV29-1 and TRBJ2-7; perhaps TRBD2 as D (6 bases). V was clipped by 4 bases and J by 5 bases, with 18 bases between them. In germline, CDR1 is SQVTM, CDR2 ANQGSEA. This CDR3 contains 14 residues. DNA for the CDR3: TGCAGCGTTGGTGCGGGGACCCTTTTCGACGAGCAGTACTTC. Its protein product is CSVGAGTLFDEQYF.

The chain carries TRBV7-9 and TRBJ1-1; D is undetermined. The CDR3 loop spans 14 amino acids. V lost 6 bases to trimming and J lost 0 bases, with 11 bases between them. Germline loops: CDR1 SEHNR, CDR2 FQNEAQ (reference sequence). CDR3 loop: CASSRPSVNTEAFF. The DNA for the CDR3 is TGTGCCAGCAGTCGCCCCTCCGTGAACACTGAAGCTTTCTTT.

In nucleotides, the CDR3 is TGCAGTGCTAGATCTAGCGGGGGGATGAACACAGATACGCAGTATTTT. Translated, it gives CSARSSGGMNTDTQYF. This chain uses TRBV20-1 with TRBJ2-3, with 11 bases lining up with TRBD2. Germline values: CDR1 DFQATT, CDR2 SNEGSKA (reference sequence). Unmatched junction bases numbered 6, after V lost 2 bases and J lost 2 bases. CDR3 size: 16 residues.